The next 19 T cell receptor beta chains were all read from a single sample in a study of technical replicates of blood from a handful of donors. Data came from immunoSEQ multiplex PCR; TCRdb stores just in-frame clones and leaves some out. The repertoire holds roughly 80,000 clones, with around 94% as singletons. Sequencing used T cells isolated from PBMCs. Every receptor here comes from a human donor in good health.

The J gene is TRBJ2-7, the V gene TRBV2; D may be TRBD2 (6 bases). This CDR3 is 13 amino acids long. The germline V gene has CDR1 SNHLY and CDR2 FYNNEI. Trimming took 8 bases from V and 6 from J, leaving 17 bases between them. The DNA of the CDR3 is TGTGCCAGCGTCGGGGGAATGGTGTTCGAGCAGTACTTC. Translation: CASVGGMVFEQYF.

The CDR3, as DNA: TGCAGTGTCAGGCGGGGGGAGACCCAGTACTTC. Protein product: CSVRRGETQYF. This chain uses TRBV20-1 with TRBJ2-5; 7 bases are shared with TRBD2. Germline trimming cut 7 bases from V and 5 bases from J; bases unmatched to any gene: 4. Germline V gives CDR1 DFQATT, CDR2 SNEGSKA (reference sequence). The CDR3 contains 11 residues.

V and J are TRBV19 and TRBJ2-7, with D perhaps TRBD2 (6 bases). The V gene's germline CDR1 is LNHDA and CDR2 SQIVND (reference sequence). V dropped 2 bases and J dropped 2 bases, with 16 bases sitting between them. The CDR3 spans 16 residues. CDR3 sequence (DNA): TGTGCCAGTAGTATAATCGGAGGGAAAACGACCTACGAGCAGTACTTC. Translated, it gives CASSIIGGKTTYEQYF.

The DNA for the CDR3 is TGTGCCAGCAGCTTAACTGAATCCTACGAGCAGTACTTC. It translates to CASSLTESYEQYF. The V and J genes are TRBV5-6 and TRBJ2-7, with no clear D. The CDR3 contains 13 residues. V was shortened by 2 bases and J by 1 base, with 7 bases between the two germline ends. Looked up from germline, CDR1 is SGHDT and CDR2 is YYEEEE.

J is TRBJ2-5 and V is TRBV4-1; D remains unclear. V was clipped by 4 bases and J by 0 bases, with 9 bases between them. The length of the CDR3 is 14 residues. CDR1 is MGHRA and CDR2 is YSYEKL in the germline V gene. In DNA, the CDR3 is TGCGCCAGCAGCCGCCCACTCGACCAAGAGACCCAGTACTTC. Protein: CASSRPLDQETQYF.

This rearrangement joins TRBV18 to TRBJ2-7; tentatively, D is TRBD2 (6 bases). Per the germline V gene, CDR1 is KGHSH and CDR2 is LQKENI. The length of the CDR3 is 14 residues. With 6 bases removed from V and 1 base from J, the gap between germline ends came to 13 bases. In nucleotides, the CDR3 is TGTGCCAGCTCCCCGACTAGGGGTTCCTACGAGCAGTACTTC. As protein: CASSPTRGSYEQYF.

This sequence joins TRBV5-8 and TRBJ2-3; TRBD2 might be the D (6 bases). The V end lost 4 bases, the J end lost 2 bases, and 17 bases lay between the germline ends. From germline, CDR1 is SGHTS and CDR2 YDEGEE. The CDR3 sequence is 16 residues long. The chain's CDR3 is CASSRTPLAPTDTQYF. CDR3 coding DNA: TGTGCCAGCAGCCGAACCCCGCTAGCGCCCACAGATACGCAGTATTTT.

The chain has TRBV19 and TRBJ1-1; weak D call: TRBD1 (5 bases). The CDR3 is 15 residues long. Trimming removed 6 bases at V and 4 bases at J, with 18 bases between. Germline CDR1 is LNHDA and CDR2 is SQIVND (reference sequence). CDR3: CASSRDSEGGTEAFF. CDR3 nucleotide sequence: TGTGCCAGTAGCCGGGACTCCGAAGGAGGCACTGAAGCTTTCTTT.

J is TRBJ2-1 and V is TRBV9; TRBD2 aligns across 8 bases. The CDR3 has 16 amino acids. Unmatched junction bases numbered 11, after V lost 4 bases and J lost 5 bases. Germline V gene lookup returns CDR1 SGDLS and CDR2 YYNGEE. The CDR3 loop reads CASSLLSGSPNNEQFF. The CDR3 region has the DNA TGTGCCAGCAGCCTATTAAGCGGGAGTCCTAACAATGAGCAGTTCTTC.

The V gene is TRBV25-1, the J gene TRBJ2-1; D perhaps matches TRBD2 (7 bases). CDR3 size: 11 residues. From germline, CDR1 is MGHDK and CDR2 SYGVNS. V lost 7 bases and J lost 9, with 10 bases in between. The CDR3 region is CASKGGGEQFF. In DNA, the CDR3 is TGTGCCAGCAAAGGGGGGGGTGAGCAGTTCTTC.

The chain is built from TRBV5-1 and TRBJ2-7; 9 nucleotides match TRBD1. V shed 5 bases and J 4 bases; nucleotides not matched to a gene: 10. Germline CDR1 reads SGHRS; CDR2 reads YFSETQ. This CDR3 region has 15 residues. The CDR3 protein is CASSPGTGISYEQYF. The CDR3 nucleotides read TGCGCCAGCAGTCCCGGGACAGGGATCAGTTACGAGCAGTACTTC. The whole variable domain, filled in from reference TRBV5-1 and TRBJ2-7, reads KAGVTQTPRYLIKTRGQQVTLSCSPISGHRSVSWYQQTPGQGLQFLFEYFSETQRNKGNFPGRFSGRQFSNSRSEMNVSTLELGDSALYLCASSPGTGISYEQYFGPGTRLTVT.

V is TRBV10-2 and J is TRBJ2-7, with 11 positions matching TRBD2. Germline CDR1 reads WSHSY; CDR2 reads SAAADI. The length of the CDR3 is 13 residues. V gave up 8 bases and J gave up 7 bases; unmatched junction bases: 7. The CDR3, as DNA: TGCGCCAGCTCCACACTAGCGGGAGAGGAGCAGTACTTC. It specifies CASSTLAGEEQYF.

V and J are TRBV27 and TRBJ1-1; no definite D call. CDR3 length equals 13 residues. Per the germline V gene, CDR1 is MNHEY and CDR2 is SMNVEV (reference sequence). V lost 6 bases, J lost 3 bases, and 11 bases lay in between. In nucleotides, the CDR3 is TGTGCCAGCAGCCCTGGAGGTGACACTGAAGCTTTCTTT. Translating gives CASSPGGDTEAFF.

The V gene is TRBV7-9, the J gene TRBJ2-1; D remains ambiguous. The CDR3 is 18 residues long. Germline lookup yields CDR1 SEHNR and CDR2 FQNEAQ (reference sequence). Deletions cut 1 base from V and 4 bases from J, with 20 bases between. The CDR3 region has the DNA TGTGCCAGCAGCTTAGATTCAAAACTTTCCGCCATATACAATGAGCAGTTCTTC. The encoded protein is CASSLDSKLSAIYNEQFF.

The rearrangement uses TRBV7-9 and TRBJ1-5; 9 nucleotides match TRBD1. The CDR3 is made up of 15 amino acids. Trimming removed 5 bases from V and 0 bases from J; junction bases left unmatched: 2. Germline V gene data show CDR1 as SEHNR and CDR2 as FQNEAQ (reference sequence). Here the CDR3 reads CASSADRGSNQPQHF. CDR3 nucleotides: TGTGCCAGCAGCGCGGACAGGGGTAGCAATCAGCCCCAGCATTTT.

V usage is TRBV5-4 and J usage is TRBJ2-3; D is possibly TRBD1 (5 bases). The ends were cut back, 3 bases at V and 4 bases at J, with 9 bases in the middle. The germline CDR1 and CDR2 sequences are SGHNT and YYREEE (reference sequence). The CDR3 totals 13 residues. CDR3 sequence (DNA): TGTGCCAGCAGCTCAGGGCCGTCAGATACGCAGTATTTT. Amino acid sequence: CASSSGPSDTQYF. The full variable domain, with the rest looked up from reference TRBV5-4 and TRBJ2-3, is ETGVTQSPTHLIKTRGQQVTLRCSSQSGHNTVSWYQQALGQGPQFIFQYYREEENGRGNFPPRFSGLQFPNYSSELNVNALELDDSALYLCASSSGPSDTQYFGPGTRLTVL.

This chain links TRBV10-3 with TRBJ2-3, with 9 positions matching TRBD2. The length of the CDR3 is 14 residues. Germline trimming cut 10 bases from V and 4 bases from J; bases unmatched to any gene: 9. Germline V lookup: CDR1 ENHRY, CDR2 SYGVKD. The CDR3 DNA reads as TGTGCCACCGCGGGCGGGAGGGCTTCAGATACGCAGTATTTT. Its translation: CATAGGRASDTQYF.

V is TRBV6-1 and J is TRBJ1-1, with D unclear. V gave up 5 bases and J gave up 7 bases, with 8 bases separating them. This CDR3 is 11 amino acids long. Germline V lookup: CDR1 MNHNS, CDR2 SASEGT. CDR3 nucleotides: TGTGCCAGCAGTTACCACATTGAAGCTTTCTTT. Translating it yields CASSYHIEAFF.

The chain employs TRBV11-2 and TRBJ2-3; TRBD1 matches at 10 bases. Germline V gives CDR1 SGHAT, CDR2 FQNNGV. V dropped 8 bases and J dropped 4; count of bases not matched to a gene: 6. The CDR3 length is 14 residues. CDR3 in DNA: TGTGCCAGCGACGAGGGACAGGGGCCAGATACGCAGTATTTT. Protein product: CASDEGQGPDTQYF. The whole variable domain, remainder taken from reference TRBV11-2 and TRBJ2-3, is EAGVAQSPRYKIIEKRQSVAFWCNPISGHATLYWYQQILGQGPKLLIQFQNNGVVDDSQLPKDRFSAERLKGVDSTLKIQPAKLEDSAVYLCASDEGQGPDTQYFGPGTRLTVL.